The clone carrying this T cell receptor (beta chain) was seen only once. The sample originates from a study of T cell responses to AZD1222 COVID-19 vaccine. In the study overall: Second-dose intervals near 4 or 12 weeks were combined.

Clones were sequenced by immunoSEQ multiplex PCR, and TCRdb holds only the in-frame ones, with some missing. Altogether 60,000 to 75,000 clones are present, 85% to 90% being singletons, with the ten largest covering approximately 18%. J gave up 0 bases and V 3 bases, and 9 bases lay outside the gene matches. The length of the CDR3 is 19 residues. CDR1 LGHDT and CDR2 YNNKEL come from the germline V gene (reference sequence). The origin of this receptor is an adult in good health. This material consisted of peripheral blood, taken on day 0 of AZD1222 vaccination. The chain recombines TRBV3-1 (or the pseudogene TRBV3-2) with TRBJ2-4; TRBD2 agrees at 12 bases. The CDR3 sequence is CASSQVGTSGPLAKNIQYF. Here the CDR3 DNA reads TGTGCCAGCAGCCAGGTAGGGACTAGCGGGCCCTTAGCCAAAAACATTCAGTACTTC.